Listed here are 14 T cell receptor beta chains from one sample, sequenced in a study of beta chain features in type 1 diabetes. Every bit of the isolated RNA underwent reverse transcription, so sequencing read expressed TCRB transcripts. Generated by immunoSEQ multiplex PCR, the TCRdb table keeps only in-frame clones and is missing some. This sample has more than 350,000 clones, with approximately 10% found just once. Sequenced: naive CD4+ T cells from blood. The receptors originated from a woman between 18 and 29 years old in good health.

The V gene is TRBV7-2, the J gene TRBJ2-7; D is unresolved. Trimming cost V 1 base and J 2 bases, with 12 bases left between them. CDR3 size: 15 residues. Germline-derived CDR1 and CDR2 are SGHTA and FQGNSA. The CDR3 DNA sequence: TGTGCCAGCAGCTTAGACTACCAGAGACCCTACGAGCAGTACTTC. Translated: CASSLDYQRPYEQYF.

This clone was seen only a few times. The chain is built from TRBV7-9 and TRBJ2-1; no clear D gene. The CDR3 consists of 14 residues. V was trimmed by 0 bases and J by 6 bases, leaving 9 bases between them. Per the germline V gene, CDR1 is SEHNR and CDR2 is FQNEAQ (reference sequence). CDR3 in DNA: TGTGCCAGCAGCTTAGCAGGCCGAACCAATGAGCAGTTCTTC. It codes for CASSLAGRTNEQFF.

A few counts support this clone. The rearrangement uses TRBV30 and TRBJ2-5; 7 positions match TRBD2. V gave up 4 bases and J gave up 5 bases; unmatched junction bases: 10. This CDR3 comprises 14 residues. Germline-derived CDR1 and CDR2 are GTSNPN and SVGIG (reference sequence). The CDR3 reads CAWTLRVGGETQYF. The CDR3 bases are TGTGCCTGGACCCTCAGGGTCGGGGGGGAGACCCAGTACTTC.

The chain has TRBV7-9 and TRBJ1-1; D call uncertain. The CDR3 runs 13 residues. Germline CDR1 reads SEHNR; CDR2 reads FQNEAQ (reference sequence). V was trimmed by 5 bases and J by 3 bases, leaving 10 bases between them. The DNA for the CDR3 is TGTGCCAGCAGCCTATCTGGCTACACTGAAGCTTTCTTT. Its translation: CASSLSGYTEAFF.

The chain uses TRBV28 and TRBJ1-1; D call uncertain. V was shortened by 2 bases and J by 5 bases, with 6 bases between the two germline ends. The CDR3 totals 12 residues. The germline gives CDR1 MDHEN, CDR2 SYDVKM. The CDR3 reads CASSLEITEAFF. The DNA for the CDR3 is TGTGCCAGCAGTTTAGAGATTACTGAAGCTTTCTTT.

The chain recombines TRBV27 with TRBJ2-4; 8 nucleotides agree with TRBD1. Looked up from germline, CDR1 is MNHEY and CDR2 is SMNVEV (reference sequence). V lost 6 bases, J lost 4 bases, and 5 bases stayed unmatched. This CDR3 comprises 14 residues. CDR3 region: CASRVDRAKNIQYF. The CDR3 nucleotides read TGTGCCAGCAGGGTGGACAGGGCTAAAAACATTCAGTACTTC.

The chain carries TRBV7-2 and TRBJ2-1; D not resolved. The germline V gene has CDR1 SGHTA and CDR2 FQGNSA. The CDR3 loop spans 14 amino acids. V was trimmed by 2 bases and J by 9 bases, leaving 14 bases between them. The CDR3 sequence is CASSLPYVIGEQFF. The CDR3 nucleotides are TGTGCCAGCAGCTTACCCTACGTTATTGGTGAGCAGTTCTTC. The whole variable domain, remainder taken from reference TRBV7-2 and TRBJ2-1, is GAGVSQSPSNKVTEKGKDVELRCDPISGHTALYWYRQSLGQGLEFLIYFQGNSAPDKSGLPSDRFSAERTGGSVSTLTIQRTQQEDSAVYLCASSLPYVIGEQFFGPGTRLTVL.

This sequence joins TRBV5-1 and TRBJ2-4; D is possibly TRBD1 (6 bases). Trimming stripped 4 bases from V and 7 bases from J, with 18 bases between. The germline CDR1 and CDR2 sequences are SGHRS and YFSETQ. The CDR3 contains 15 residues. CDR3 nucleotide sequence: TGCGCCAGCAGCCCGCAGGGACAACTGGGGAACATTCAGTACTTC. It encodes CASSPQGQLGNIQYF. Supplemented by reference TRBV5-1 and TRBJ2-4, the full variable domain reads KAGVTQTPRYLIKTRGQQVTLSCSPISGHRSVSWYQQTPGQGLQFLFEYFSETQRNKGNFPGRFSGRQFSNSRSEMNVSTLELGDSALYLCASSPQGQLGNIQYFGAGTRLSVL.

This clone was detected only a few times. The gene calls are TRBV6-1 and TRBJ1-5; D unresolved. Germline CDR1 is MNHNS and CDR2 is SASEGT. CDR3 length: 13 amino acids. Trimming took 8 bases from V and 4 from J, leaving 12 bases between them. The CDR3 reads CASSTGRNQPQHF. In DNA, the CDR3 is TGTGCCAGCTCCACGGGGAGAAATCAGCCCCAGCATTTT.

The V and J genes are TRBV7-3 and TRBJ1-5; D is undetermined. Per the germline V gene, CDR1 is SGHTA and CDR2 is FQGTGA. V was trimmed by 2 bases and J by 5 bases, leaving 7 bases between them. The CDR3 is 13 residues long. For the CDR3, the DNA is TGTGCCAGCAGCTTATTGAAGGATCAGCCCCAGCATTTT. It yields the protein CASSLLKDQPQHF.

This chain joins TRBV6-6 and TRBJ2-5; 7 bases agree with TRBD1. Germline CDR1 is MNHNY and CDR2 is SVGAGI (reference sequence). CDR3 length equals 13 residues. The V and J ends lost 6 bases and 5 bases, in that order; junction bases with no gene match: 6. CDR3 sequence: CASRRGLGETQYF. The DNA of the CDR3 is TGTGCCAGCAGGAGGGGGCTGGGGGAGACCCAGTACTTC.

A few counts support this clone. The chain combines TRBV15 with TRBJ1-4, with D hard to call. Trimming shortened V by 1 base and J by 2 bases, and 2 bases separated the two germline ends. CDR1 and CDR2 (germline): LNHNV, YYDKDF (reference sequence). This CDR3 contains 13 residues. CDR3: CATSRATNEKLFF. The CDR3, as DNA: TGTGCCACCAGCAGAGCTACTAATGAAAAACTGTTTTTT.

The gene calls are TRBV4-1 and TRBJ1-6; no reliable D call. In germline, CDR1 is MGHRA, CDR2 YSYEKL. V dropped 4 bases and J dropped 0 bases, with 10 bases sitting between them. The CDR3 loop spans 16 amino acids. CDR3 in DNA: TGCGCCAGCAGCCCCAAACAGAGCTCCTATAATTCACCCCTCCACTTT. Protein product: CASSPKQSSYNSPLHF.

The chain carries TRBV28 and TRBJ2-1, with D tentatively TRBD1 (5 bases). The V gene lost 3 bases and the J gene lost 15 bases, with 12 bases spanning the gap. CDR1 is MDHEN, CDR2 SYDVKM, per germline. The CDR3 extends over 11 amino acids. The CDR3 DNA reads TGTGCCAGCAGTTTTGCCAGGGTGTGGTTCTTC. It specifies CASSFARVWFF.